Following are 14 T cell receptor beta chains from one sample sequenced in a study of a mutant IDH1 vaccine in newly diagnosed glioma. Some clones are missing from TCRdb's copy, which holds only in-frame ones; the method was immunoSEQ multiplex PCR. Here the sample spans around 57,000 clones, 84% being singletons. Specified time point: week 35, safety follow-up. Doses comprised 300 ug of mutant IDH1 20-mer peptide each, plus topical imiquimod. These receptors have no identified antigens. Sequenced here: PBMCs, sampled from a glioma patient whose treatment included an IDH1 peptide vaccine. The receptors were gathered from a man aged 30 to 39 with glioma.

The V gene is TRBV27, the J gene TRBJ2-7; tentatively, D is TRBD2 (5 bases). Trimming cost V 3 bases and J 3 bases, with 15 bases left between them. CDR1 MNHEY and CDR2 SMNVEV come from the germline V gene (reference sequence). The length of the CDR3 is 15 residues. The CDR3 DNA follows: TGTGCCAGCAGTTTTTTTTCCCAACGGGGCTACGAGCAGTACTTC. Its protein is CASSFFSQRGYEQYF.

The J gene is TRBJ1-2, the V gene TRBV5-1; 8 bases match TRBD1. Germline CDR1 and CDR2: SGHRS and YFSETQ. The J segment lost 0 bases and the V segment lost 0 bases, leaving 4 bases of the junction unmatched. This CDR3 spans 16 amino acids. CDR3 sequence (DNA): TGCGCCAGCAGCTTGGGTGGGACAGGCACTAACTATGGCTACACCTTC. Amino acids: CASSLGGTGTNYGYTF. The entire variable domain, with the rest obtained from reference TRBV5-1 and TRBJ1-2, is as follows: KAGVTQTPRYLIKTRGQQVTLSCSPISGHRSVSWYQQTPGQGLQFLFEYFSETQRNKGNFPGRFSGRQFSNSRSEMNVSTLELGDSALYLCASSLGGTGTNYGYTFGSGTRLTVV.

The gene calls are TRBV5-1 and TRBJ2-1; either TRBD1 or TRBD2 may fit D (5 bases each). This CDR3 is built from 15 residues. V was shortened by 4 bases and J by 3 bases, with 14 bases between the two germline ends. Germline lookup yields CDR1 SGHRS and CDR2 YFSETQ. The CDR3, as DNA: TGCGCCAGCAGCCCCGGGGTAAGGGGCTACAATGAGCAGTTCTTC. It is translated as CASSPGVRGYNEQFF.

Only a few counts were recorded for this clone. The chain is built from TRBV10-3 and TRBJ1-1; possible D gene TRBD1, 6 bases. This CDR3 has 13 amino acids. V was pared by 4 bases and J by 2 bases, with 8 bases between. Germline V gene data show CDR1 as ENHRY and CDR2 as SYGVKD. The CDR3 is CAISATGNTEAFF. CDR3 nucleotides: TGTGCCATCAGTGCGACAGGAAACACTGAAGCTTTCTTT.

The rearrangement links TRBV5-5 to TRBJ1-4; D is unresolved. Germline assignment: CDR1 SGHKS and CDR2 YYEKEE (reference sequence). Trimming shortened V by 1 base and J by 4 bases, and 8 bases separated the two germline ends. The CDR3 contains 14 residues. CDR3 in amino acids: CASSLTGFNEKLFF. CDR3 sequence (DNA): TGTGCCAGCAGCTTGACTGGGTTTAATGAAAAACTGTTTTTT.

This clone came up once. This chain joins TRBV7-9 and TRBJ1-4; unclear D gene. CDR1 and CDR2 from the germline V gene are SEHNR and FQNEAQ (reference sequence). Trimming left V 4 bases short and J 0 bases short, with 6 bases between. This CDR3 comprises 14 residues. The CDR3: CASSYSATNEKLFF. CDR3 in DNA: TGTGCCAGCAGCTACAGTGCAACTAATGAAAAACTGTTTTTT.

This chain links TRBV9 with TRBJ2-1; TRBD2 might be the D (7 bases). Germline V gene data show CDR1 as SGDLS and CDR2 as YYNGEE. The CDR3 has 16 residues. The V and J ends lost 4 bases and 9 bases respectively, with 23 bases between them. This CDR3 reads CASSPHHKAGAGEQFF. Here the CDR3 DNA reads TGTGCCAGCAGCCCTCATCATAAGGCGGGGGCTGGTGAGCAGTTCTTC.

This chain joins TRBV11-2 and TRBJ2-4; 11 bases line up with TRBD1. This CDR3 region has 18 residues. V was clipped by 5 bases and J by 0 bases; unmatched bases: 9. Germline lookup yields CDR1 SGHAT and CDR2 FQNNGV. Here the CDR3 reads CASSPEGQGGLAKNIQYF. CDR3 DNA sequence: TGTGCCAGCAGCCCGGAGGGACAGGGGGGGTTAGCCAAAAACATTCAGTACTTC.

The gene calls are TRBV5-1 and TRBJ1-1, with a weak D call TRBD1 (6 bases). There are 16 residues in the CDR3. Germline V gene data show CDR1 as SGHRS and CDR2 as YFSETQ. The germline V and J ends were trimmed by 4 bases and 0 bases, with 16 bases remaining between them. The CDR3 reads CASSRQGGNMNTEAFF. The CDR3 DNA follows: TGCGCCAGCAGCCGCCAAGGGGGGAACATGAACACTGAAGCTTTCTTT.

V is TRBV27 and J is TRBJ2-7; tentatively, D is TRBD2 (6 bases). The germline V gene has CDR1 MNHEY and CDR2 SMNVEV (reference sequence). V gave up 3 bases and J gave up 2 bases, with 14 bases separating them. This CDR3 spans 15 amino acids. The CDR3 here is CASSLFSGGTYEQYF. CDR3 in DNA: TGTGCCAGCAGTTTGTTTAGCGGAGGGACCTACGAGCAGTACTTC.

The chain employs TRBV19 and TRBJ1-2; no reliable D call. In germline, CDR1 is LNHDA, CDR2 SQIVND (reference sequence). This CDR3 spans 15 amino acids. Trimming shortened V by 3 bases and J by 3 bases, and 14 bases separated the two germline ends. DNA for the CDR3: TGTGCCAGTAGTATTTTGGAGGGAGGCTACTATGGCTACACCTTC. Translated: CASSILEGGYYGYTF.

The genes are TRBV27 and TRBJ2-7, with D perhaps matching TRBD1 (6 bases). CDR1 and CDR2 (germline): MNHEY, SMNVEV (reference sequence). V lost 5 bases, J lost 7 bases, and 21 bases lay in between. The CDR3 has 15 amino acids. The CDR3 DNA reads TGTGCCAGCAGTCTGACAGGCCTTTTTTCTAGTGAGCAGTACTTC. Translated, it gives CASSLTGLFSSEQYF.

The J gene is TRBJ1-4, the V gene TRBV4-1; possibly TRBD1 for D (5 bases). The V gene's germline CDR1 is MGHRA and CDR2 YSYEKL. Trimming cost V 0 bases and J 4 bases, with 6 bases left between them. CDR3 length equals 14 residues. CDR3 amino acids: CASSQEGLNEKLFF. CDR3 DNA: TGCGCCAGCAGCCAAGAGGGGCTTAATGAAAAACTGTTTTTT.

The chain employs TRBV5-6 and TRBJ1-6; D may be TRBD1 (6 bases). Trimming shortened V by 0 bases and J by 2 bases, and 12 bases separated the two germline ends. Germline V gene lookup returns CDR1 SGHDT and CDR2 YYEEEE. The CDR3 has 17 residues. CDR3 region: CASSLGAGDPYNSPLHF. As DNA, the CDR3 is TGTGCCAGCAGCTTGGGGGCAGGGGACCCCTATAATTCACCCCTCCACTTT.